These T cell receptor beta chains were read from a single sample in a study of T cells in Graves' hyperthyroidism and ophthalmopathy. TCRdb re-called the multiplex PCR reads through MiXCR, storing one row per CDR3 protein. The sample records 730,000 or so distinct CDR3 sequences, 18% being singletons. Specimen: blood. Receptors originate from a woman aged 45 to 65 with Graves' hyperthyroidism that later progressed to Graves' ophthalmopathy. Each CDR3 is given with its conserved first and last residue. The order of the fields is clone size, D gene, J gene, CDR3 length, V gene, CDR3 DNA, CDR3 protein. D genes are given only for firm matches. Only part of the rows carry a size: once, few, many, or a class if the clone is expanded.

clone_size: many
d_call: -
j_call: TRBJ2-7
cdr3_length: 13
v_call: TRBV12-3/TRBV12-4
cdr3_nt: TGTGCCAGCAGTTTCGCAGGGGAGAACGAGCAGTACTTC
cdr3_aa: CASSFAGENEQYF

clone_size: many
d_call: TRBD1
j_call: TRBJ2-1
cdr3_length: 15
v_call: TRBV11-2
cdr3_nt: TGTGCCAGCAGCCCGCCCAGGGGGCGCGGCGATGAGCAGTTCTTC
cdr3_aa: CASSPPRGRGDEQFF

clone_size: -
d_call: -
j_call: TRBJ1-2
cdr3_length: 11
v_call: TRBV30
cdr3_nt: TGTGCCTGGGGGGCCGGGTATGGCTACACCTTC
cdr3_aa: CAWGAGYGYTF

clone_size: many
d_call: -
j_call: TRBJ2-2
cdr3_length: 17
v_call: TRBV12-3/TRBV12-4
cdr3_nt: TGTGCCAGCAGTTTAGCGTACGAGGGGGGGAACACCGGGGAGCTGTTTTTT
cdr3_aa: CASSLAYEGGNTGELFF

clone_size: many
d_call: TRBD1
j_call: TRBJ1-2
cdr3_length: 13
v_call: TRBV30
cdr3_nt: TGTGCCTGGAAAGGACAGGTCCCCTATGGCTACACCTTC
cdr3_aa: CAWKGQVPYGYTF

clone_size: many
d_call: -
j_call: TRBJ2-1
cdr3_length: 17
v_call: TRBV20-1
cdr3_nt: TGCAGTGCTAGAGATCCTGAGGGACAACGGTCCTACAATGAGCAGTTCTTC
cdr3_aa: CSARDPEGQRSYNEQFF

clone_size: many
d_call: TRBD1
j_call: TRBJ2-3
cdr3_length: 15
v_call: TRBV20-1
cdr3_nt: TGCAGTGCTAGAGGTGACAGGGGGTTCACAGATACGCAGTATTTT
cdr3_aa: CSARGDRGFTDTQYF

clone_size: -
d_call: -
j_call: TRBJ2-1
cdr3_length: 15
v_call: TRBV6-2/TRBV6-3
cdr3_nt: TGTGCCAGCAGTTACCTGGCGGGGTCGGGAAATGAGCAGTTCTTC
cdr3_aa: CASSYLAGSGNEQFF

clone_size: many
d_call: TRBD2
j_call: TRBJ2-4
cdr3_length: 13
v_call: TRBV6-1
cdr3_nt: TGTGCCAGCAGCTCTGACCCGGGGGGCATTCAGTACTTC
cdr3_aa: CASSSDPGGIQYF

clone_size: -
d_call: TRBD2
j_call: TRBJ2-2
cdr3_length: 19
v_call: TRBV4-1
cdr3_nt: TGCGCCAGCAGCCTCCCCGGACTAGCGGGGCTTACGAACACCGGGGAGCTGTTTTTT
cdr3_aa: CASSLPGLAGLTNTGELFF

clone_size: few
d_call: -
j_call: TRBJ1-5
cdr3_length: 13
v_call: TRBV27
cdr3_nt: TGTGCCAGCAGTTTAGGGATCGCTCAGCCCCAGCATTTT
cdr3_aa: CASSLGIAQPQHF

clone_size: -
d_call: -
j_call: TRBJ1-5
cdr3_length: 14
v_call: TRBV19
cdr3_nt: TGTGCCAGTGCGGGGACACATAGCAATCAGCCCCAGCATTTT
cdr3_aa: CASAGTHSNQPQHF

clone_size: many
d_call: TRBD1
j_call: TRBJ2-1
cdr3_length: 13
v_call: TRBV30
cdr3_nt: TGTGCCTGGCGGGACAGGGGCTACAATGAGCAGTTCTTC
cdr3_aa: CAWRDRGYNEQFF

clone_size: -
d_call: TRBD1
j_call: TRBJ2-7
cdr3_length: 15
v_call: TRBV14
cdr3_nt: TGTGCCAGCAGCCATCGACAGGGCGCCTCCTACGAGCAGTACTTC
cdr3_aa: CASSHRQGASYEQYF

clone_size: many
d_call: -
j_call: TRBJ2-3
cdr3_length: 15
v_call: TRBV7-3
cdr3_nt: TGTGCCAGCAGTCCCGGACGGGGGATCACAGATACGCAGTATTTT
cdr3_aa: CASSPGRGITDTQYF

clone_size: -
d_call: TRBD2
j_call: TRBJ2-3
cdr3_length: 18
v_call: TRBV7-3
cdr3_nt: TGTGCCAGCAGCTTAAAGAACACGGGGGGGCTTGTCACAGATACGCAGTATTTT
cdr3_aa: CASSLKNTGGLVTDTQYF

clone_size: many
d_call: -
j_call: TRBJ1-5
cdr3_length: 16
v_call: TRBV11-2
cdr3_nt: TGTGCCAGCAGCCCCGGCGGAGGGTGGAGCAATCAGCCCCAGCATTTT
cdr3_aa: CASSPGGGWSNQPQHF

clone_size: -
d_call: -
j_call: TRBJ2-7
cdr3_length: 11
v_call: TRBV6-1
cdr3_nt: TGTGCCAGTATAAGGGGCTACGAGCAGTACTTC
cdr3_aa: CASIRGYEQYF

clone_size: -
d_call: -
j_call: TRBJ2-5
cdr3_length: 11
v_call: TRBV29-1
cdr3_nt: TGCAGCGTTTCTCCCCAAGAGACCCAGTACTTC
cdr3_aa: CSVSPQETQYF

clone_size: -
d_call: -
j_call: TRBJ1-5
cdr3_length: 17
v_call: TRBV6-1
cdr3_nt: TGTGCCAGCAGACCCTCGGGGGCTCTCTATAGCAATCAGCCCCAGCATTTT
cdr3_aa: CASRPSGALYSNQPQHF

clone_size: -
d_call: -
j_call: TRBJ1-5
cdr3_length: 14
v_call: TRBV6-1
cdr3_nt: TGTGCCAGCATAAAACAAGATAGCAATCAGCCCCAGCATTTT
cdr3_aa: CASIKQDSNQPQHF

clone_size: few
d_call: TRBD1
j_call: TRBJ2-5
cdr3_length: 15
v_call: TRBV27
cdr3_nt: TGTGCCAGCAGCCCGGGACAGGGGAGTGGAGAGACCCAGTACTTC
cdr3_aa: CASSPGQGSGETQYF

clone_size: -
d_call: TRBD1
j_call: TRBJ2-2
cdr3_length: 15
v_call: TRBV5-1
cdr3_nt: TGCGCCAGCAGCCCGGACAGGGGGCTTGTCGGGGAGCTGTTTTTT
cdr3_aa: CASSPDRGLVGELFF

clone_size: many
d_call: -
j_call: TRBJ1-1
cdr3_length: 16
v_call: TRBV6-1
cdr3_nt: TGTGCCAGCAGTTATCTTTACGCCGGGGCGAACACTGAAGCTTTCTTT
cdr3_aa: CASSYLYAGANTEAFF

clone_size: -
d_call: TRBD1
j_call: TRBJ1-1
cdr3_length: 16
v_call: TRBV10-3
cdr3_nt: TGTGCCATCGTAGCAAACCGCGGGACAGGGAACACTGAAGCTTTCTTT
cdr3_aa: CAIVANRGTGNTEAFF

clone_size: -
d_call: -
j_call: TRBJ1-1
cdr3_length: 12
v_call: TRBV4-1
cdr3_nt: TGCGCCAGCAGCCAAATTGACAGTGAAGCTTTCTTT
cdr3_aa: CASSQIDSEAFF

clone_size: many
d_call: TRBD1
j_call: TRBJ1-6
cdr3_length: 17
v_call: TRBV3-1
cdr3_nt: TGTGCCAGCAGCCAACCGGGTGGGACAGGCGCTAATTCACCCCTCCACTTT
cdr3_aa: CASSQPGGTGANSPLHF

clone_size: -
d_call: -
j_call: TRBJ2-7
cdr3_length: 13
v_call: TRBV9
cdr3_nt: TGTGCCAGCAGCCCGATGACAGGCGGGGAGCAGTACTTC
cdr3_aa: CASSPMTGGEQYF

clone_size: -
d_call: TRBD2
j_call: TRBJ2-3
cdr3_length: 14
v_call: TRBV29-1
cdr3_nt: TGCAGCGGAGGTAGCGGGGGGGCTGAAGATACGCAGTATTTT
cdr3_aa: CSGGSGGAEDTQYF

clone_size: many
d_call: TRBD2
j_call: TRBJ2-1
cdr3_length: 15
v_call: TRBV5-1
cdr3_nt: TGCGCCAGCAGCTTGGCCAACTACGGGGGGGATGAGCAGTTCTTC
cdr3_aa: CASSLANYGGDEQFF

clone_size: many
d_call: -
j_call: TRBJ1-6
cdr3_length: 13
v_call: TRBV11-2
cdr3_nt: TGTGCCAGCAGCCACGGACCCGGTTCACCCCTCCACTTT
cdr3_aa: CASSHGPGSPLHF

clone_size: many
d_call: TRBD2
j_call: TRBJ2-5
cdr3_length: 18
v_call: TRBV6-1
cdr3_nt: TGTGCCAGCAGCGTGGGTTGGGCTAGCGGGGGGCACCAAGAGACCCAGTACTTC
cdr3_aa: CASSVGWASGGHQETQYF

clone_size: few
d_call: -
j_call: TRBJ2-6
cdr3_length: 16
v_call: TRBV7-3
cdr3_nt: TGTGCCAGCAGCTTAGATTCGCGAGCCGGGGCCAACGTCCTGACTTTC
cdr3_aa: CASSLDSRAGANVLTF

clone_size: few
d_call: -
j_call: TRBJ1-6
cdr3_length: 14
v_call: TRBV30
cdr3_nt: TGTGCCTGGAGCTGGACGGTTGTCAGTTCACCCCTCCACTTT
cdr3_aa: CAWSWTVVSSPLHF

clone_size: -
d_call: TRBD1
j_call: TRBJ1-5
cdr3_length: 15
v_call: TRBV5-1
cdr3_nt: TGCGCCAGCAGTCCATCCGGACAGGGCAGTCAGCCCCAGCATTTT
cdr3_aa: CASSPSGQGSQPQHF

clone_size: -
d_call: -
j_call: TRBJ2-7
cdr3_length: 13
v_call: TRBV10-2
cdr3_nt: TGCGCCAGCAGTGAGTCGCTGTTCCACGAGCAGTACTTC
cdr3_aa: CASSESLFHEQYF

clone_size: many
d_call: -
j_call: TRBJ2-3
cdr3_length: 14
v_call: TRBV12-3/TRBV12-4
cdr3_nt: TGTGCCAGCTGCCTGGACGGGGCCGTAGATACGCAGTATTTT
cdr3_aa: CASCLDGAVDTQYF

clone_size: once
d_call: -
j_call: TRBJ1-2
cdr3_length: 14
v_call: TRBV7-2
cdr3_nt: TGTGCCAGCAGCCCAACTTACATCATCTCCGGCTACACCTTC
cdr3_aa: CASSPTYIISGYTF

clone_size: many
d_call: -
j_call: TRBJ2-3
cdr3_length: 14
v_call: TRBV5-1
cdr3_nt: TGCGCCAGCCGTACGGACATCGGCACAGATACGCAGTATTTT
cdr3_aa: CASRTDIGTDTQYF

clone_size: -
d_call: -
j_call: TRBJ1-5
cdr3_length: 14
v_call: TRBV6-2/TRBV6-3
cdr3_nt: TGTGCCAGCAGCCAGGGGATTGGCAATCAGCCCCAGCATTTT
cdr3_aa: CASSQGIGNQPQHF

clone_size: many
d_call: TRBD1
j_call: TRBJ2-3
cdr3_length: 15
v_call: TRBV6-1
cdr3_nt: TGTGCCAGCACACCCGGGACAGGGGTGACAGATACGCAGTATTTT
cdr3_aa: CASTPGTGVTDTQYF

clone_size: -
d_call: -
j_call: TRBJ1-1
cdr3_length: 12
v_call: TRBV29-1
cdr3_nt: TGCAGCGTTGAATGGGGGCACACTGAAGCTTTCTTT
cdr3_aa: CSVEWGHTEAFF